These 29 T cell receptor beta chains originate from one sample sequenced in a study of OX40 agonist ivuxolimab in advanced cancers. Libraries were prepared by immunoSEQ multiplex PCR; TCRdb keeps only in-frame clonotypes and omits some of them. The data show 80,000 or so clones, with around four fifths seen just once and 25% held by the top ten. This specimen was CD4+ or CD8+ T cells sorted from blood, taken in a trial of the OX40 agonist ivuxolimab. These receptors were taken from an adult with an advanced solid tumor such as melanoma, head and neck, liver or kidney cancer.

V usage is TRBV10-2 and J usage is TRBJ1-1; D uncertain. Germline V gene sequence: CDR1 WSHSY, CDR2 SAAADI. The CDR3 is 14 residues long. With 8 bases removed from V and 3 bases from J, the gap between germline ends came to 16 bases. The CDR3 DNA follows: TGCGCCAGCGGCCTGGGAGGTCGGTACACTGAAGCTTTCTTT. It is translated as CASGLGGRYTEAFF.

A few counts support this clone. The rearrangement links TRBV2 to TRBJ1-2, with D possibly matching TRBD1 (6 bases). This CDR3 has 13 amino acids. Trimming stripped 4 bases from V and 2 bases from J, with 8 bases between. Germline CDR1 reads SNHLY; CDR2 reads FYNNEI. The CDR3 sequence is CASSGQENYGYTF. DNA for the CDR3: TGTGCCAGCAGTGGACAGGAGAACTATGGCTACACCTTC.

The V call is TRBV11-3, the J call TRBJ2-1; perhaps TRBD1 as D (5 bases). The germline gives CDR1 SGHNT, CDR2 YENEEA. This CDR3 is 17 amino acids long. V lost 0 bases and J lost 8, with 20 bases in between. CDR3 bases: TGTGCCAGCAGCTTAGATGTGGACGCTGCAACAGGCGATGAGCAGTTCTTC. Translation: CASSLDVDAATGDEQFF.

This rearrangement joins TRBV19 to TRBJ1-2; 10 positions match TRBD1. The germline gives CDR1 LNHDA, CDR2 SQIVND (reference sequence). CDR3 length: 14 residues. Trimming took 5 bases from V and 6 from J; bases not matched to a gene: 6. The CDR3 DNA is TGTGCCAGTAGTGTTACCGGGACAGGGGATGGCTACACCTTC. As protein: CASSVTGTGDGYTF.

This chain connects TRBV6-6 to TRBJ2-5; D remains ambiguous. Germline CDR1 MNHNY, CDR2 SVGAGI (reference sequence). Trimming pared 6 bases from V and 2 bases from J, leaving 13 bases between. This CDR3 has 14 amino acids. CDR3 protein: CASSQDGSQETQYF. CDR3 DNA: TGTGCCAGCAGCCAGGACGGATCGCAAGAGACCCAGTACTTC.

DNA of the CDR3: TGTGCCAGCAGCTTCCCAGGGTTGAGCGAAAAACTGTTTTTT. This sequence encodes CASSFPGLSEKLFF. The rearrangement uses TRBV7-2 and TRBJ1-4, with D tentatively TRBD1 (5 bases). The CDR3 is 14 amino acids. The germline CDR1 and CDR2 sequences are SGHTA and FQGNSA. Trimming left V 3 bases short and J 8 bases short, with 13 bases between.

CDR3 coding DNA: TGTGCCAGCAGCCCTAGTGACATCTATGGCTACACCTTC. Translation gives CASSPSDIYGYTF. The V gene is TRBV6-1, the J gene TRBJ1-2; D unresolved. CDR3 length equals 13 residues. Deletions cut 6 bases from V and 4 bases from J, with 12 bases between. The germline V gene has CDR1 MNHNS and CDR2 SASEGT.

The chain couples TRBV5-1 to TRBJ2-7, with D possibly being TRBD1 (6 bases). V lost 4 bases and J lost 2, with 13 bases in between. The germline V gene encodes CDR1 SGHRS and CDR2 YFSETQ. The CDR3 has 14 residues. The CDR3 DNA follows: TGCGCCAGCAGCCCGGGCAGGGGAACCTACGAGCAGTACTTC. It is translated as CASSPGRGTYEQYF.

This clone was seen a single time. This chain links TRBV5-8 with TRBJ2-6; D is unresolved. The V end lost 0 bases, the J end lost 4 bases, and 2 bases lay between the germline ends. Germline values: CDR1 SGHTS, CDR2 YDEGEE. The CDR3 totals 13 residues. CDR3 nucleotide sequence: TGTGCCAGCAGCTTGGTGGGGGCCAACGTCCTGACTTTC. This gives the protein CASSLVGANVLTF.

J is TRBJ2-3 and V is TRBV11-2; 7 bases line up with TRBD2. The ends lost 4 bases at V and 2 bases at J; junction bases unmatched: 12. This CDR3 spans 17 amino acids. Per germline, CDR1 SGHAT and CDR2 FQNNGV. In DNA form, the CDR3 reads TGTGCCAGCAGCTCCCCTCCTAGCGGCCAGGCCACAGATACGCAGTATTTT. Its protein product is CASSSPPSGQATDTQYF.

The V call is TRBV5-1, the J call TRBJ2-5; D gene uncertain. This CDR3 has 14 amino acids. V shed 0 bases and J shed 5 bases, with 11 bases lying between them. Germline values: CDR1 SGHRS, CDR2 YFSETQ. The CDR3 reads CASSLASTAETQYF. The DNA for the CDR3 is TGCGCCAGCAGCTTGGCCAGTACAGCGGAGACCCAGTACTTC.

This clone showed up just a few times. The chain has TRBV5-4 and TRBJ1-4; D perhaps matches TRBD1 (5 bases). CDR1 SGHNT and CDR2 YYREEE come from the germline V gene (reference sequence). This CDR3 has 15 residues. V lost 4 bases and J 3 bases, leaving 13 bases between the germline ends. The CDR3 reads CASSPLGGSNEKLFF. As DNA, the CDR3 is TGTGCCAGCAGCCCCCTCGGGGGATCTAATGAAAAACTGTTTTTT. The variable domain in full, with the rest retrieved from reference TRBV5-4 and TRBJ1-4, is ETGVTQSPTHLIKTRGQQVTLRCSSQSGHNTVSWYQQALGQGPQFIFQYYREEENGRGNFPPRFSGLQFPNYSSELNVNALELDDSALYLCASSPLGGSNEKLFFGSGTQLSVL.

V is TRBV7-8 and J is TRBJ2-5; no clear D gene. CDR1 is SGHVS and CDR2 is FQNEAQ in the germline V gene. Trimming shortened V by 6 bases and J by 6 bases, and 14 bases separated the two germline ends. CDR3 length equals 13 residues. The CDR3 region is CASSLQVLQTQYF. The CDR3 DNA follows: TGTGCCAGCAGTCTGCAAGTCCTACAGACCCAGTACTTC.

The gene calls are TRBV7-9 and TRBJ1-4, with D maybe TRBD1 (5 bases). The CDR3 spans 17 residues. Per the germline V gene, CDR1 is SEHNR and CDR2 is FQNEAQ (reference sequence). Trimming left V 1 base short and J 3 bases short, with 15 bases between. The CDR3 DNA reads as TGTGCCAGCAGCTTAGTAAGCTCCCTGGGGGCTAATGAAAAACTGTTTTTT. This sequence encodes CASSLVSSLGANEKLFF.

The gene calls are TRBV5-6 and TRBJ2-2; TRBD2 matches 8 bases. The V gene end was trimmed by 4 bases and the J gene end by 5 bases; junction bases not matched to a gene: 10. The CDR3 sequence is 16 residues long. In germline, CDR1 is SGHDT, CDR2 YYEEEE. Here the CDR3 DNA reads TGTGCCAGCAGCCCGATTGGAGCGGGAGAAACCGGGGAGCTGTTTTTT. Residues: CASSPIGAGETGELFF.

The V call is TRBV4-3, the J call TRBJ1-1; D not resolved. Trimming cost V 0 bases and J 1 base, with 12 bases left between them. The CDR3 is 16 residues long. Germline V lookup: CDR1 LGHNA, CDR2 YSLEER. The CDR3 region is CASSQDQTKGNTEAFF. CDR3 in DNA: TGCGCCAGCAGCCAAGATCAAACAAAGGGGAACACTGAAGCTTTCTTT.

The chain couples TRBV5-8 to TRBJ2-7; D call uncertain. The V and J ends lost 1 base and 9 bases respectively, with 11 bases between them. There are 12 residues in the CDR3. In germline, CDR1 is SGHTS, CDR2 YDEGEE. The CDR3, as DNA: TGTGCCAGCAGCTTGAAAATAGGTGTGCAGTACTTC. The encoded protein is CASSLKIGVQYF.

The chain carries TRBV5-1 and TRBJ2-1; 11 bases agree with TRBD2. The CDR3 sequence is 15 residues long. From germline, CDR1 is SGHRS and CDR2 YFSETQ. V lost 4 bases and J lost 2; bases outside the gene matches: 2. In nucleotides, the CDR3 is TGCGCCAGCAGCCCACTAGCGGGAGCCTACAATGAGCAGTTCTTC. Its translation: CASSPLAGAYNEQFF.

The chain is built from TRBV6-5 and TRBJ1-1; D not certain. V was shortened by 3 bases and J by 9 bases, with 14 bases between the two germline ends. Per the germline V gene, CDR1 is MNHEY and CDR2 is SVGAGI. The length of the CDR3 is 13 residues. The CDR3 nucleotides read TGTGCCAGCAGTTATAGCTCTACTCGGAAAGCTTTCTTT. Its protein product is CASSYSSTRKAFF.

This clone was found once. This sequence joins TRBV10-3 and TRBJ1-3; D unresolved. This CDR3 is built from 15 residues. Germline CDR1 ENHRY, CDR2 SYGVKD. V lost 5 bases and J 4 bases, leaving 15 bases between the germline ends. CDR3 DNA: TGTGCCATCAGTACCGGGCCCGAAGCGGGAAACACCATATATTTT. As protein: CAISTGPEAGNTIYF.

V and J are TRBV9 and TRBJ2-1, with a weak D call TRBD2 (6 bases). Trimming took 8 bases from V and 9 from J, leaving 21 bases between them. The germline gives CDR1 SGDLS, CDR2 YYNGEE. The CDR3 sequence is 14 residues long. CDR3 bases: TGTGCCAGTCAACCGGGACTTACCTTTGTTGAGCAGTTCTTC. This sequence encodes CASQPGLTFVEQFF.

J is TRBJ2-5 and V is TRBV5-1; 7 nucleotides line up with TRBD1. The end of the DNA fits TRBJ2-7 better, so the J call may be wrong. Germline-derived CDR1 and CDR2 are SGHRS and YFSETQ. This CDR3 region has 14 residues. This CDR3 is CASSAGQDAYEQYF. As DNA, the CDR3 is TGCGCCAGCAGCGCCGGACAGGACGCCTACGAGCAGTACTTC.

V gene TRBV5-1 combines with J gene TRBJ2-7, with 8 nucleotides matching TRBD1. Germline trimming cut 0 bases from V and 2 bases from J; bases unmatched to any gene: 10. The germline CDR1 and CDR2 sequences are SGHRS and YFSETQ. There are 17 residues in the CDR3. CDR3 amino acids: CASSLGPMTGDAYEQYF. CDR3 DNA sequence: TGCGCCAGCAGCTTGGGCCCCATGACAGGGGATGCCTACGAGCAGTACTTC.

The rearrangement joins TRBV7-8 to TRBJ1-1; D not certain. The CDR3 has 13 amino acids. Trimming took 1 base from V and 6 from J, leaving 9 bases between them. Germline V lookup: CDR1 SGHVS, CDR2 FQNEAQ. In DNA form, the CDR3 reads TGTGCCAGCAGCTTAGATCGGGAGGCTGAAGCTTTCTTT. Translation gives CASSLDREAEAFF. The full variable domain, with the rest looked up from reference TRBV7-8 and TRBJ1-1, is GAGVSQSPRYKVAKRGQDVALRCDPISGHVSLFWYQQALGQGPEFLTYFQNEAQLDKSGLPSDRFFAERPEGSVSTLKIQRTQQEDSAVYLCASSLDREAEAFFGQGTRLTVV.

The chain uses TRBV5-1 and TRBJ1-1; no reliable D call. The germline CDR1 and CDR2 sequences are SGHRS and YFSETQ. The CDR3 loop spans 14 amino acids. Trimming left V 0 bases short and J 0 bases short, with 6 bases between. CDR3 nucleotide sequence: TGCGCCAGCAGCTTGGGGGTTATGAACACTGAAGCTTTCTTT. It encodes CASSLGVMNTEAFF.

CDR3 loop: CASSLTGPPDRGTIYF. The DNA for the CDR3 is TGCGCCAGCAGCTTAACAGGGCCGCCGGACAGGGGCACCATATATTTT. The rearrangement links TRBV5-1 to TRBJ1-3, with 9 bases that match TRBD1. J lost 9 bases, V lost 2 bases, and 12 bases had no gene match. Germline V gives CDR1 SGHRS, CDR2 YFSETQ. This CDR3 comprises 16 residues.

The chain couples TRBV11-3 to TRBJ2-7, with D perhaps assigned TRBD1 or TRBD2 (5 bases each). This CDR3 region has 14 residues. The V and J ends lost 5 bases and 4 bases respectively, with 15 bases between them. Germline V gene lookup returns CDR1 SGHNT and CDR2 YENEEA. The CDR3 region has the DNA TGTGCCAGCAGCCTCCGGGACGGAGCATACGAGCAGTACTTC. It codes for CASSLRDGAYEQYF. Together with reference TRBV11-3 and TRBJ2-7, the CDR3 gives the full variable domain: EAGVVQSPRYKIIEKKQPVAFWCNPISGHNTLYWYLQNLGQGPELLIRYENEEAVDDSQLPKDRFSAERLKGVDSTLKIQPAELGDSAVYLCASSLRDGAYEQYFGPGTRLTVT.

The chain is built from TRBV19 and TRBJ2-3; a weak D match, TRBD2 (5 bases). The germline CDR1 and CDR2 sequences are LNHDA and SQIVND (reference sequence). This CDR3 has 21 amino acids. V was shortened by 5 bases and J by 0 bases, with 30 bases between the two germline ends. The CDR3 spells CASSASPQRWAGLPSTDTQYF. CDR3 DNA sequence: TGTGCCAGTAGTGCCTCTCCCCAGCGTTGGGCGGGCTTGCCTAGCACAGATACGCAGTATTTT.

V and J are TRBV7-9 and TRBJ2-3; D remains ambiguous. Germline V gene sequence: CDR1 SEHNR, CDR2 FQNEAQ (reference sequence). The CDR3 sequence is 17 residues long. Trimming took 5 bases from V and 0 from J, leaving 18 bases between them. The CDR3 sequence is CASSPNPRPVSTDTQYF. CDR3 coding DNA: TGTGCCAGCAGCCCTAATCCTAGACCCGTGAGCACAGATACGCAGTATTTT.